This record looks at one T cell receptor beta chain sequence and its context. Its antigen remains unidentified. This specimen belongs to a study of blood T cells in healthy people across ages. Trimming took off 5 bases at V and 0 bases at J, with 23 bases between the two ends. CDR1 SGHTA and CDR2 FQGNSA come from the germline V gene. The CDR3 loop spans 18 amino acids. Findings of the study overall: Long-lived donors had more naive CD4+ cells and higher diversity than aged donors.

PCR was performed a second time for about 7 to 12 cycles using a sample-barcoded 5' primer and a J-beta primer mix. Every cDNA was tagged by a template-switch adaptor with 12 random nucleotides. TCRdb analysed the 5' RACE reads with MiXCR anew, one entry per CDR3 protein. The sample lists about 1.4 million distinct CDR3 sequences; 45% to 70% were seen once. Healthy individuals of Caucasian origin from Russia, aged about 6 to 100, served as donors. Each donor's blood draw was approximately 10 milliliters of peripheral blood. V and J are TRBV7-2 and TRBJ2-7; the D call may be TRBD1 or TRBD2 (6 bases each). The sequence was obtained from a man younger than 35 in good health. Sequencing used blood. CDR3 sequence reads: CASSPQRGPRILSYEQYF. Here the CDR3 DNA reads TGTGCCAGCAGCCCACAACGGGGGCCTAGAATTCTCTCCTACGAGCAGTACTTC. Full variable domain (remainder filled in from reference TRBV7-2 and TRBJ2-7): GAGVSQSPSNKVTEKGKDVELRCDPISGHTALYWYRQSLGQGLEFLIYFQGNSAPDKSGLPSDRFSAERTGGSVSTLTIQRTQQEDSAVYLCASSPQRGPRILSYEQYFGPGTRLTVT.